Each of the 8 T cell receptor beta chains below was sequenced from the same sample in a study of cytomegalovirus exposure and HLA in healthy donors. 60 Vbeta and 13 Jbeta primers were used in PCR. TCRdb keeps only in-frame clones here, not all; method: immunoSEQ multiplex PCR. The table has around 130,000 clones, around 70% seen once. Input material: PBMCs. These receptors all stem from a young man in good health and CMV-seropositive.

This sequence joins TRBV2 and TRBJ2-5; D possibly corresponds to TRBD1 (6 bases). Germline CDR1 SNHLY, CDR2 FYNNEI. V lost 3 bases, J lost 4 bases, and 12 bases lay in between. The length of the CDR3 is 14 residues. The CDR3 DNA reads TGTGCCAGCAGTGATTTTAGAGGGGGAGAGACCCAGTACTTC. As protein: CASSDFRGGETQYF.

V usage is TRBV5-1 and J usage is TRBJ2-3, with D perhaps matching TRBD2 (5 bases). Germline assignment: CDR1 SGHRS and CDR2 YFSETQ. Trimming cost V 0 bases and J 3 bases, with 8 bases left between them. The CDR3 spans 14 residues. The CDR3 region has the DNA TGCGCCAGCAGCTTGGCAGGAGGTACAGATACGCAGTATTTT. Translation: CASSLAGGTDTQYF. The whole variable domain, remainder taken from reference TRBV5-1 and TRBJ2-3, is KAGVTQTPRYLIKTRGQQVTLSCSPISGHRSVSWYQQTPGQGLQFLFEYFSETQRNKGNFPGRFSGRQFSNSRSEMNVSTLELGDSALYLCASSLAGGTDTQYFGPGTRLTVL.

There are a few counts of this clone. The rearrangement links TRBV7-2 to TRBJ2-2, with a tentative D call TRBD1 (6 bases). CDR3 size: 17 residues. The V gene lost 5 bases and the J gene lost 0 bases, with 16 bases spanning the gap. CDR1 is SGHTA and CDR2 is FQGNSA in the germline V gene. CDR3 sequence reads: CASSIHRQVANTGELFF. In nucleotides, the CDR3 is TGTGCCAGCAGCATACATCGACAGGTCGCGAACACCGGGGAGCTGTTTTTT.

The gene calls are TRBV11-2 and TRBJ2-7; D remains ambiguous. Trimming took 4 bases from V and 3 from J, leaving 16 bases between them. The germline gives CDR1 SGHAT, CDR2 FQNNGV. CDR3 length: 15 amino acids. The CDR3 nucleotides are TGTGCCAGCAGCTCCACCCGCGGCCTCTTCTACGAGCAGTACTTC. The encoded protein is CASSSTRGLFYEQYF.

This chain connects TRBV7-6 to TRBJ2-7, with D possibly matching TRBD2 (6 bases). This CDR3 spans 18 amino acids. Germline CDR1 and CDR2: SGHVS and FNYEAQ. V was trimmed by 5 bases and J by 2 bases, leaving 25 bases between them. The CDR3 nucleotides read TGTGCCAGCAGCCCTATCTATCCCAGCGGGCCACCACCCTACGAGCAGTACTTC. It encodes CASSPIYPSGPPPYEQYF.

V is TRBV28 and J is TRBJ1-2, with 7 nucleotides matching TRBD1. After removal of 7 bases from V and 8 bases from J, the junction contained 10 bases not matched to a gene. This CDR3 comprises 13 residues. CDR1 is MDHEN, CDR2 SYDVKM, per germline. The CDR3 DNA follows: TGTGCCAGCACCCCTGGACAGGCGGTCGGCTACACCTTC. Protein: CASTPGQAVGYTF.

The chain has TRBV7-2 and TRBJ2-5, with 8 bases that match TRBD1. This CDR3 spans 13 amino acids. Trimming took 11 bases from V and 5 from J; bases not matched to a gene: 10. CDR1 and CDR2 (germline): SGHTA, FQGNSA. The CDR3 reads CAGVSTGGETQYF. The DNA of the CDR3 is TGTGCCGGGGTGAGCACAGGGGGGGAGACCCAGTACTTC. Looking up the rest from reference TRBV7-2 and TRBJ2-5 gives the full variable domain: GAGVSQSPSNKVTEKGKDVELRCDPISGHTALYWYRQSLGQGLEFLIYFQGNSAPDKSGLPSDRFSAERTGGSVSTLTIQRTQQEDSAVYLCAGVSTGGETQYFGPGTRLLVL.

The chain joins TRBV6-5 to TRBJ2-5; no clear D gene. The CDR3 consists of 11 residues. V lost 3 bases to trimming and J lost 4 bases, with 3 bases between them. CDR1 and CDR2 (germline): MNHEY, SVGAGI. The CDR3 is CASSYLETQYF. The CDR3, as DNA: TGTGCCAGCAGTTATCTAGAGACCCAGTACTTC.